This T cell receptor beta chain comes out of a study of blood T cell repertoires in COVID-19. As for the study in general: The United States, Italy and Spain provided the acute and convalescent COVID-19 samples.

The V and J ends lost 6 bases and 7 bases, in that order; junction bases with no gene match: 11. Germline CDR1 reads SEHNR; CDR2 reads FQNEAQ (reference sequence). The CDR3 contains 15 residues. Clones were read by immunoSEQ multiplex PCR, and TCRdb kept only the in-frame ones, dropping some. The sample has under 350,000 clones, 89% seen once. Sequenced sample: peripheral blood. The receptor was derived from a man aged 50-60 years with acute or convalescent COVID-19. This chain connects TRBV7-9 to TRBJ2-5, with 10 bases aligning to TRBD2. The CDR3 loop is CASSLLAGWEGTQYF. The CDR3 DNA sequence: TGTGCCAGCAGTCTACTAGCGGGGTGGGAGGGGACCCAGTACTTC.